The clone carrying this T cell receptor beta chain was recorded once. This sample is part of a study of CD8+CD57+ T cells in acquired aplastic anemia. This CDR3 contains 18 residues. Germline V lookup: CDR1 SGHTA, CDR2 FQGNSA. Trimming at V came to 1 base and at J to 7 bases, leaving 19 bases not matched to a gene. Sequencing involved patients with CD8+CD57+ cell expansion previously shown by flow cytometry. The template for TCR beta VDJ and CDR3 sequence profiling was genomic DNA. TCRdb passed the reads through MiXCR, listing each CDR3 protein once. The sample includes more than 150,000 distinct CDR3 sequences, 40% to 50% seen only once; the top ten take approximately 9.7%.

The genes are TRBV7-2 and TRBJ2-7, with TRBD2 identical over 7 bases. Specimen: sorted CD4+, CD8+, or CD8+CD57+ T cells (not recorded which) from PBMCs. This clonotype was obtained from a human donor with aplastic anemia. The CDR3 region is CASSLGLAGSLGNREQYF. CDR3 in DNA: TGTGCCAGCAGCTTAGGCTTAGCGGGCTCCTTGGGTAATAGGGAGCAGTACTTC. Full variable domain (rest looked up from reference TRBV7-2 and TRBJ2-7): GAGVSQSPSNKVTEKGKDVELRCDPISGHTALYWYRQSLGQGLEFLIYFQGNSAPDKSGLPSDRFSAERTGGSVSTLTIQRTQQEDSAVYLCASSLGLAGSLGNREQYFGPGTRLTVT.